This TCR beta chain was sequenced for a study of cytomegalovirus exposure and HLA in healthy donors. Germline CDR1 SGHTA, CDR2 FQGNSA. CDR3 size: 12 residues. Trimming removed 3 bases at V and 7 bases at J, with 6 bases between. A multiplex PCR was run with 60 Vbeta primers and 13 Jbeta primers. Only in-frame clones appear in the TCRdb table, and some are missing; sequencing was by immunoSEQ multiplex PCR. In the table there are some 150,000 clones, around 72% of which are singletons. For this clone: Its antigen is unknown.

Study-wide results and limits: At a 0.05 false discovery rate, a later analysis found around 17,000 TCR beta sequences to be associated with HLA alleles. CMV antigen specificity of a few CMV-associated chains was confirmed in vitro.

The clonotype comes from a middle-aged man in good health and CMV-seropositive. Sequences were obtained from PBMCs. This rearrangement joins TRBV7-2 to TRBJ1-4, with D unresolved. The CDR3 sequence is CASSFAGEKLFF. CDR3 nucleotides: TGTGCCAGCAGCTTTGCCGGTGAAAAACTGTTTTTT. Based on the CDR3 plus reference TRBV7-2 and TRBJ1-4, the full variable domain is GAGVSQSPSNKVTEKGKDVELRCDPISGHTALYWYRQSLGQGLEFLIYFQGNSAPDKSGLPSDRFSAERTGGSVSTLTIQRTQQEDSAVYLCASSFAGEKLFFGSGTQLSVL.